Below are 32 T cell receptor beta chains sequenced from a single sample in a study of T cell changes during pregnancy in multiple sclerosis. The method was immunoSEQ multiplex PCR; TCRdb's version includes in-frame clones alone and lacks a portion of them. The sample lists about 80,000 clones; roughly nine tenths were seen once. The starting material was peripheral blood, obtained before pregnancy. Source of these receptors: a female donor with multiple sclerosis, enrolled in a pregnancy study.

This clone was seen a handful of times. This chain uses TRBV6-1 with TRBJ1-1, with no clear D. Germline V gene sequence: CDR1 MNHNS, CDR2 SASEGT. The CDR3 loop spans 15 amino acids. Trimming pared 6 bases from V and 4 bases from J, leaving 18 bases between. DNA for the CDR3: TGTGCCAGCAGCCTTGAGAGGGTTTTAGTCACTGAAGCTTTCTTT. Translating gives CASSLERVLVTEAFF.

CDR3 DNA sequence: TGCACCAGCAGCCACCCGTTACTAGCGGGGGGGATAAGGGAGCAGTTCTTC. Its translation: CTSSHPLLAGGIREQFF. The chain couples TRBV1 to TRBJ2-1; the table calls TRBD2, which could not be checked here. TRBV1 has pseudogene status. The CDR3 extends over 17 amino acids.

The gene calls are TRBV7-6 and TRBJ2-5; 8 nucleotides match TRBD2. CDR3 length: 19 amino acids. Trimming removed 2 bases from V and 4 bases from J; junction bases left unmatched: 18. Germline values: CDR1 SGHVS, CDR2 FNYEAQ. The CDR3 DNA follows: TGTGCCAGCAGCTTAAAGCCCCCAGCGGGGGTGGGAGGTCCAGAGACCCAGTACTTC. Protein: CASSLKPPAGVGGPETQYF.

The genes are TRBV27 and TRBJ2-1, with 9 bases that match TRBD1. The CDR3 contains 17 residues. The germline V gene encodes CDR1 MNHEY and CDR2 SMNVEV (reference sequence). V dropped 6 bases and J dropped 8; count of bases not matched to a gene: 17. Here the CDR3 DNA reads TGTGCCAGCAGAAGCAGGAGAGGGACAGGGATATTTGATGAGCAGTTCTTC. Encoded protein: CASRSRRGTGIFDEQFF.

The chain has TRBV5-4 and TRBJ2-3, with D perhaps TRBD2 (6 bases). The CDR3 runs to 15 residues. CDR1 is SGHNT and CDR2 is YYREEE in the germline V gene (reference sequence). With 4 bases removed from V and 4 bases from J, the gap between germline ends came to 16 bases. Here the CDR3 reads CASSPGGPTADTQYF. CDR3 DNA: TGTGCCAGCAGCCCTGGAGGGCCTACAGCAGATACGCAGTATTTT.

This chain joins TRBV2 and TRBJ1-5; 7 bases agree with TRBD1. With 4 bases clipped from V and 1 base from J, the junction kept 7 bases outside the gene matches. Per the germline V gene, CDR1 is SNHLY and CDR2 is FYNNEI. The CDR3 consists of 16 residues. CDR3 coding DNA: TGTGCCAGCAGTGGGTTTTTCAGGGGGAGCAATCAGCCCCAGCATTTT. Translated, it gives CASSGFFRGSNQPQHF.

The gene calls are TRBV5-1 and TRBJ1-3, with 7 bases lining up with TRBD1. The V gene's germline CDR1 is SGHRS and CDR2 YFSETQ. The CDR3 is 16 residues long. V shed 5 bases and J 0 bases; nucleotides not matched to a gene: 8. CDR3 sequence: CASRTGQAISGNTIYF. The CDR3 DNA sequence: TGCGCCAGCAGGACAGGACAGGCCATCTCTGGAAACACCATATATTTT.

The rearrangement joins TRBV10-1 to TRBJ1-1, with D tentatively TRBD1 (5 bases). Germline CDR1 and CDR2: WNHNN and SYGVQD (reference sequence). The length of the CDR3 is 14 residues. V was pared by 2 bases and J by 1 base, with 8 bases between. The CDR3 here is CASSEGRGNTEAFF. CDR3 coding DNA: TGCGCCAGCAGTGAGGGAAGGGGGAACACTGAAGCTTTCTTT.

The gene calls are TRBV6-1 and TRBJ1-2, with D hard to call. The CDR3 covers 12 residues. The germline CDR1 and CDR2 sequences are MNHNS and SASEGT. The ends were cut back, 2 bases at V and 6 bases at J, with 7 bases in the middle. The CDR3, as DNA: TGTGCCAGCAGTGAACCGGAGGATGGCTACACCTTC. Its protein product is CASSEPEDGYTF.

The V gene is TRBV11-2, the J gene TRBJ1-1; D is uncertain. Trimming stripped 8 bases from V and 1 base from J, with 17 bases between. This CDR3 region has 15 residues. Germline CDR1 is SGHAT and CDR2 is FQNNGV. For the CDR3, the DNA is TGTGCCAGCGTCCAATATGGAGGCTCGAACACTGAAGCTTTCTTT. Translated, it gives CASVQYGGSNTEAFF.

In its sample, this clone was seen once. The CDR3 loop reads CASSPAGGSYEQYF. For the CDR3, the DNA is TGTGCCAGCTCACCCGCGGGGGGGAGCTACGAGCAGTACTTC. The chain has TRBV18 and TRBJ2-7; 9 nucleotides align to TRBD2. V shed 3 bases, J shed 3 bases, and the junction held 3 bases outside the gene matches. The germline V gene has CDR1 KGHSH and CDR2 LQKENI. This CDR3 contains 14 residues.

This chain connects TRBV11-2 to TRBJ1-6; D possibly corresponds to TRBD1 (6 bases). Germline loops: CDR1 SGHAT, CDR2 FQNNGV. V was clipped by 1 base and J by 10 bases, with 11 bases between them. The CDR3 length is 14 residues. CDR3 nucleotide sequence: TGTGCCAGCAGCTTAGCAGGGGCGGCGTCACCCCTCCACTTT. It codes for CASSLAGAASPLHF.

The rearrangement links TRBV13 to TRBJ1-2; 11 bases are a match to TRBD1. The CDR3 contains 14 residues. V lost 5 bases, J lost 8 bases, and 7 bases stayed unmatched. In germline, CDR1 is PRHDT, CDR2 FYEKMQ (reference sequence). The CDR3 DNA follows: TGTGCCAGCAGCATCCCGGGACAGGGGGAAGGCTACACCTTC. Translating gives CASSIPGQGEGYTF.

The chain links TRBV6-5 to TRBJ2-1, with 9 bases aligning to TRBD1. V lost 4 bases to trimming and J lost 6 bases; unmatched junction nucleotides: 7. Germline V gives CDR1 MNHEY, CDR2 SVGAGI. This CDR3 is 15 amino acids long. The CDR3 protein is CASSSGQGVVNEQFF. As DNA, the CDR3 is TGTGCCAGCAGTTCGGGACAGGGAGTAGTCAATGAGCAGTTCTTC.

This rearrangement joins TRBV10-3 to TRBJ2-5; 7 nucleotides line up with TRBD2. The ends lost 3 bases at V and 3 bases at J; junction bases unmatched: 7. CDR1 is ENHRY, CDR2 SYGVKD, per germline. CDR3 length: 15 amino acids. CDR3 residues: CAISDQQRGKETQYF. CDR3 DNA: TGTGCCATCAGTGACCAGCAGCGGGGAAAAGAGACCCAGTACTTC.

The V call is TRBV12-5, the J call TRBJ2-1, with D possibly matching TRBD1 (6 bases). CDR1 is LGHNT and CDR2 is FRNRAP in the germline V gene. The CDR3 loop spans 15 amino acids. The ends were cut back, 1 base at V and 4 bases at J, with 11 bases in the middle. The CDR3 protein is CASGLGTAAYNEQFF. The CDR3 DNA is TGTGCTAGTGGTTTGGGGACAGCGGCATACAATGAGCAGTTCTTC.

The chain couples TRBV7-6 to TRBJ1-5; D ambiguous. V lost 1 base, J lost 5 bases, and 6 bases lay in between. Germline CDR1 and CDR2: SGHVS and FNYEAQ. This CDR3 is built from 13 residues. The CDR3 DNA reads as TGTGCCAGCAGCTTAGGACTATATCAGCCCCAGCATTTT. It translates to CASSLGLYQPQHF.

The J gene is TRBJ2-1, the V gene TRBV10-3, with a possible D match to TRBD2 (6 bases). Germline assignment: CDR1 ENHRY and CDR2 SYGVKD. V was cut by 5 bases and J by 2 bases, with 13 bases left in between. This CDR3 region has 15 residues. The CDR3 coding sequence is TGTGCCATCAGTCAGATAGCGGCGACCTACAATGAGCAGTTCTTC. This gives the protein CAISQIAATYNEQFF.

DNA for the CDR3: TGTGCCAGCAGCTTAGGACCGGGGATTGCAGATACGCAGTATTTT. It encodes CASSLGPGIADTQYF. The J gene is TRBJ2-3, the V gene TRBV7-8, with D perhaps TRBD2 (5 bases). The length of the CDR3 is 15 residues. Germline loops: CDR1 SGHVS, CDR2 FQNEAQ. Trimming removed 1 base at V and 4 bases at J, with 12 bases between.

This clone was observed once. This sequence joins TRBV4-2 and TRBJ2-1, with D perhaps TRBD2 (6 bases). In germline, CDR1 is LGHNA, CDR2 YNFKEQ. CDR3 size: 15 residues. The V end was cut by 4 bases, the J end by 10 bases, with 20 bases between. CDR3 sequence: CASSPSPGEPEEQFF. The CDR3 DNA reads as TGTGCCAGCAGCCCCTCTCCGGGGGAGCCAGAGGAGCAGTTCTTC.

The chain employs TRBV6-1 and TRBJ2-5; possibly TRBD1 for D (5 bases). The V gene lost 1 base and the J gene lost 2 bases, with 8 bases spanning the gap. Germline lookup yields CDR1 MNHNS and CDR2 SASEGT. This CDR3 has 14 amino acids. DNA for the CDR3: TGTGCCAGCAGTGAAGAGTCAGGGCAAGAGACCCAGTACTTC. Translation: CASSEESGQETQYF.

CDR3 amino acids: CASSLEGWNEQFF. CDR3 in DNA: TGTGCCAGCAGTTTAGAGGGATGGAATGAGCAGTTCTTC. The gene calls are TRBV27 and TRBJ2-1; D may be TRBD2 (5 bases). V was pared by 2 bases and J by 7 bases, with 9 bases between. This CDR3 contains 13 residues. The germline gives CDR1 MNHEY, CDR2 SMNVEV (reference sequence).

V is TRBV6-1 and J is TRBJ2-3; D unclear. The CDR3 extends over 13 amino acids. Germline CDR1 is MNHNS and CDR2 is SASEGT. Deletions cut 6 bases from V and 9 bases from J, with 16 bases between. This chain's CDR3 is CASRANPEFTQYF. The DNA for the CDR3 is TGTGCCAGCAGAGCCAACCCCGAATTCACGCAGTATTTT.

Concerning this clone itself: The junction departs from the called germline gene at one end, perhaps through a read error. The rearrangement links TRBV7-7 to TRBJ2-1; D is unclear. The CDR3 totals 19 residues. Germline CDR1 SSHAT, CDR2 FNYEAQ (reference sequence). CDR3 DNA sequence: TGTGCTAGCAGCTTAGTCCCACTACTACCCGACGCGCTATACAATGAGCAGTTCTTC. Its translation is CASSLVPLLPDALYNEQFF.

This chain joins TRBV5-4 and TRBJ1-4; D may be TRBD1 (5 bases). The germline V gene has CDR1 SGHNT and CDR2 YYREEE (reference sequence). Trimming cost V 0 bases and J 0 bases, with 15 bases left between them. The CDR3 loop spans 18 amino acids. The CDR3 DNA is TGTGCCAGCAGCTTGGGCGGGGTACCGACAGCAACTAATGAAAAACTGTTTTTT. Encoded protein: CASSLGGVPTATNEKLFF.

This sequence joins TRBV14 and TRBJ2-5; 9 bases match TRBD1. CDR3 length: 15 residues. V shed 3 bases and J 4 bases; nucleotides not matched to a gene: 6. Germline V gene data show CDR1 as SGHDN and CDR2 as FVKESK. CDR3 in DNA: TGTGCCAGCAGCCAGGGGGACAGGGCTCCAGAGACCCAGTACTTC. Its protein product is CASSQGDRAPETQYF.

CDR3 amino acids: CASSFAGGYGYTF. As DNA, the CDR3 is TGTGCCAGCAGTTTCGCAGGGGGCTATGGCTACACCTTC. V is TRBV27 and J is TRBJ1-2; 7 bases are a match to TRBD1. The J segment lost 4 bases and the V segment lost 3 bases, leaving 2 bases of the junction unmatched. CDR3 length equals 13 residues. Germline V gives CDR1 MNHEY, CDR2 SMNVEV (reference sequence).

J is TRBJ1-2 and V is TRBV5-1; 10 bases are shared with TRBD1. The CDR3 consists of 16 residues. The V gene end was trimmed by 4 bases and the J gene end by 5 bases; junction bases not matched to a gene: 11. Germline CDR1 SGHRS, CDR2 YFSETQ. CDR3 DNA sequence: TGCGCCAGCAGCCCCATGGGGGACAGGGGTGGATATGGCTACACCTTC. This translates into CASSPMGDRGGYGYTF.

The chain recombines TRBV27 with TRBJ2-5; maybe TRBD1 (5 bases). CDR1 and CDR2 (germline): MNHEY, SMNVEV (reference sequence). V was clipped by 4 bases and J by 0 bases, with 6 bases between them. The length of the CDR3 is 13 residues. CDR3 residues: CASSWTNQETQYF. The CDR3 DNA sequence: TGTGCCAGCAGTTGGACAAACCAAGAGACCCAGTACTTC.

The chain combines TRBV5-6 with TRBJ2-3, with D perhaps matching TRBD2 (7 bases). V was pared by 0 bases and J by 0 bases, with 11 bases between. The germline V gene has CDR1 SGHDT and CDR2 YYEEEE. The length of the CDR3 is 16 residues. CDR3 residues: CASSLVGGGSTDTQYF. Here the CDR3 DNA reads TGTGCCAGCAGCTTGGTGGGAGGGGGTAGCACAGATACGCAGTATTTT.

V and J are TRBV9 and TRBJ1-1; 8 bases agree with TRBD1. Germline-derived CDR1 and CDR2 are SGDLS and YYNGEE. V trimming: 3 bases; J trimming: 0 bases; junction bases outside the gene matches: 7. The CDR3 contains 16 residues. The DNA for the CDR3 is TGTGCCAGCAGCGCCACAGGGGGGCCCATGAACACTGAAGCTTTCTTT. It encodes CASSATGGPMNTEAFF.

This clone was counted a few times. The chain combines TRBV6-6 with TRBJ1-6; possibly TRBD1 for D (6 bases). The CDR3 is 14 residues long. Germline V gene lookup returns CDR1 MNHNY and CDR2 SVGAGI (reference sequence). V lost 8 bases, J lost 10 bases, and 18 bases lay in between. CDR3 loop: CASSDSTERSPLHF. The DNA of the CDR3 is TGTGCCAGCTCGGACAGCACGGAGCGATCACCCCTCCACTTT.